What follows are 12 T cell receptor beta chains derived from one specimen sequenced in a study of T cells after yellow fever vaccination. Via MiXCR, TCRdb re-called the 5' RACE reads, giving one row per CDR3 protein. The data show about 330,000 distinct CDR3 sequences, around 8.1% seen once. The specimen was PBMCs, collected about 49 days after the first yellow fever vaccination. The receptor set was obtained from a man younger than 35 who received the YFV17D yellow fever vaccine.

The chain combines TRBV20-1 with TRBJ1-2; a weak D match, TRBD1 (5 bases). In germline, CDR1 is DFQATT, CDR2 SNEGSKA (reference sequence). V was clipped by 0 bases and J by 0 bases, with 20 bases between them. The CDR3 length is 18 residues. The CDR3 nucleotides are TGCAGTGCTAGAGATGTGGGGGGAACAGGAACCTCTAACTATGGCTACACCTTC. It yields the protein CSARDVGGTGTSNYGYTF.

This clonotype came up a few times. V gene TRBV5-5 combines with J gene TRBJ2-2, with D uncertain. CDR3 length equals 14 residues. Germline lookup yields CDR1 SGHKS and CDR2 YYEKEE (reference sequence). Trimming pared 1 base from V and 7 bases from J, leaving 11 bases between. As DNA, the CDR3 is TGTGCCAGCAGCTTGTTGGGGTCAGGCGGGGAGCTGTTTTTT. Translation gives CASSLLGSGGELFF.

In its sample, this clonotype was seen many times. The genes are TRBV6-1 and TRBJ2-1; 9 bases fit TRBD2. This CDR3 is 15 amino acids long. Germline assignment: CDR1 MNHNS and CDR2 SASEGT. V shed 3 bases and J 8 bases; nucleotides not matched to a gene: 8. CDR3 coding DNA: TGTGCCAGCAGTGAGAGTAGCGGGGGTCCGGATGAGCAGTTCTTC. Its protein is CASSESSGGPDEQFF.

The rearrangement uses TRBV6-6 and TRBJ2-1; D gene uncertain. This CDR3 spans 12 amino acids. The V gene lost 4 bases and the J gene lost 10 bases, with 11 bases spanning the gap. The V gene's germline CDR1 is MNHNY and CDR2 SVGAGI (reference sequence). The CDR3 loop is CASSFQVWEQFF. CDR3 nucleotide sequence: TGTGCCAGCAGTTTTCAGGTGTGGGAGCAGTTCTTC.

This clonotype has more than one count but fewer than ten. The chain employs TRBV20-1 and TRBJ1-2, with D uncertain. Looked up from germline, CDR1 is DFQATT and CDR2 is SNEGSKA (reference sequence). Trimming removed 3 bases from V and 4 bases from J, with 6 bases in between. The CDR3 is 11 amino acids. CDR3 protein: CSASSPYGYTF. CDR3 in DNA: TGCAGTGCTAGCTCGCCCTATGGCTACACCTTC.

This clonotype showed up many times. V usage is TRBV5-4 and J usage is TRBJ2-1; TRBD1 matches at 11 bases. The CDR3 extends over 15 amino acids. Germline-derived CDR1 and CDR2 are SGHNT and YYREEE (reference sequence). J gave up 10 bases and V 0 bases, and 6 bases lay outside the gene matches. The CDR3 nucleotides read TGTGCCAGCAGCTTGGGGGACAGGGGGACACGGGAGCAGTTCTTC. Translated: CASSLGDRGTREQFF.

The chain is built from TRBV29-1 and TRBJ2-2; D unresolved. The CDR3 is 13 amino acids. The germline V gene has CDR1 SQVTM and CDR2 ANQGSEA. The V end lost 2 bases, the J end lost 4 bases, and 8 bases lay between the germline ends. This chain's CDR3 is CSVERRLTGELFF. The CDR3 DNA is TGCAGCGTTGAAAGGCGGCTCACCGGGGAGCTGTTTTTT.

Ten or more counts support this clonotype. The chain links TRBV20-1 to TRBJ1-3; D is unresolved. The CDR3 extends over 13 amino acids. Germline V gene data show CDR1 as DFQATT and CDR2 as SNEGSKA (reference sequence). V was pared by 0 bases and J by 7 bases, with 10 bases between. The CDR3 DNA is TGCAGTGCTAGAGATTCTGAGGGCAACACCATATATTTT. It translates to CSARDSEGNTIYF.

CDR3 coding DNA: TGTGCCATCAGTGATGGAAATCAGCCCCAGCATTTT. Translation gives CAISDGNQPQHF. The gene calls are TRBV10-3 and TRBJ1-5; D is ambiguous. Looked up from germline, CDR1 is ENHRY and CDR2 is SYGVKD. CDR3 length: 12 amino acids. V gave up 3 bases and J gave up 4 bases, with 4 bases separating them.

V is TRBV7-7 and J is TRBJ2-1; 9 nucleotides match TRBD1. This CDR3 comprises 14 residues. Germline values: CDR1 SSHAT, CDR2 FNYEAQ (reference sequence). CDR3 DNA sequence: TGTGCTAGCGGAACAGGGGGCGCCGACAATGAGCAGTTCTTC. Its protein is CASGTGGADNEQFF.

In this sample, this clonotype turned up a few times. The rearrangement joins TRBV7-2 to TRBJ2-3; D is ambiguous. From germline, CDR1 is SGHTA and CDR2 FQGNSA. This CDR3 region has 17 residues. V was clipped by 2 bases and J by 0 bases, with 15 bases between them. The CDR3 nucleotides are TGTGCCAGCAGCTTACCGCGTGAGGAAACTAGCACAGATACGCAGTATTTT. Translated: CASSLPREETSTDTQYF.

In this sample, this clonotype turned up many times. This chain joins TRBV12-3 or TRBV12-4 and TRBJ1-1; D might be TRBD1 (6 bases). V was trimmed by 4 bases and J by 1 base, leaving 10 bases between them. The CDR3 runs to 14 residues. CDR3 amino acids: CASSSGDTNTEAFF. CDR3 in DNA: TGTGCCAGCAGTTCAGGGGACACGAACACTGAAGCTTTCTTT.